The 31 T cell receptor beta chains presented below share a single source sample, sequenced in a study of memory CD4+ T cells and cytomegalovirus serostatus. Single viable CD3+CD4+CD8-CD45RO+ cells were sorted as the memory CD4+ T cells. Only in-frame clones appear in the TCRdb table, and some are missing; sequencing was by immunoSEQ multiplex PCR. The sample shows fewer than 75,000 clones, roughly 80% of them seen only once. Sequenced material: memory CD4+ T cells from blood. These receptors came from an adult in good health and CMV-seronegative.

The rearrangement links TRBV28 to TRBJ2-7; D is perhaps TRBD1 (5 bases). Trimming pared 4 bases from V and 6 bases from J, leaving 19 bases between. Germline CDR1 is MDHEN and CDR2 is SYDVKM. CDR3 length: 15 amino acids. The CDR3 protein is CASSSPQRLRGEQYF. The CDR3 coding sequence is TGTGCCAGCAGTTCGCCACAGCGTCTTAGGGGCGAGCAGTACTTC.

This sequence joins TRBV7-9 and TRBJ1-2; D perhaps matches TRBD1 (5 bases). V dropped 0 bases and J dropped 8 bases, with 13 bases sitting between them. The V gene's germline CDR1 is SEHNR and CDR2 FQNEAQ (reference sequence). This CDR3 has 14 amino acids. The DNA of the CDR3 is TGTGCCAGCAGCTTAGCCCAGGGTAAAGAAGGCTACACCTTC. It encodes CASSLAQGKEGYTF.

This chain links TRBV9 with TRBJ1-5; unclear D gene. The germline V gene has CDR1 SGDLS and CDR2 YYNGEE. V was pared by 0 bases and J by 6 bases, with 13 bases between. The CDR3 is 15 residues long. CDR3 sequence reads: CASSVGSVGGQPQHF. The CDR3 coding sequence is TGTGCCAGCAGCGTAGGCAGTGTAGGAGGTCAGCCCCAGCATTTT.

The rearrangement uses TRBV7-9 and TRBJ1-5; D gene unclear. Germline V gives CDR1 SEHNR, CDR2 FQNEAQ (reference sequence). This CDR3 spans 12 amino acids. V lost 0 bases and J lost 7, with 4 bases in between. The CDR3, as DNA: TGTGCCAGCAGCTTAGCCAGCCAGCCCCAGCATTTT. Translation gives CASSLASQPQHF.

V usage is TRBV19 and J usage is TRBJ2-5; perhaps D is TRBD1 or TRBD2 (5 bases each). This CDR3 is 15 amino acids long. Per germline, CDR1 LNHDA and CDR2 SQIVND (reference sequence). V lost 4 bases and J lost 7, with 19 bases in between. As DNA, the CDR3 is TGTGCCAGTAGTACAGACCCCGGGGCAGGTTCGACCCAGTACTTC. It encodes CASSTDPGAGSTQYF. Using reference TRBV19 and TRBJ2-5 for the parts outside the CDR3, the full variable domain is DGGITQSPKYLFRKEGQNVTLSCEQNLNHDAMYWYRQDPGQGLRLIYYSQIVNDFQKGDIAEGYSVSREKKESFPLTVTSAQKNPTAFYLCASSTDPGAGSTQYFGPGTRLLVL.

In this sample, this clone turned up a few times. The chain employs TRBV6-6 and TRBJ1-1, with a tentative D call TRBD1 (5 bases). This CDR3 has 13 residues. Deletions cut 11 bases from V and 1 base from J, with 14 bases between. Per germline, CDR1 MNHNY and CDR2 SVGAGI (reference sequence). CDR3 coding DNA: TGTGCCGCCCTACAGGCCCGGAACACTGAAGCTTTCTTT. Amino acids: CAALQARNTEAFF.

This sequence joins TRBV27 and TRBJ1-1; D remains unclear. The CDR3 length is 13 residues. Trimming took 5 bases from V and 2 from J, leaving 9 bases between them. Germline values: CDR1 MNHEY, CDR2 SMNVEV (reference sequence). The CDR3 spells CASSETSNTEAFF. The CDR3 bases are TGTGCCAGCAGTGAGACAAGTAACACTGAAGCTTTCTTT.

V is TRBV4-1 and J is TRBJ1-4; no clear D gene. The germline V gene has CDR1 MGHRA and CDR2 YSYEKL. The CDR3 is 17 residues long. Trimming took off 1 base at V and 0 bases at J, with 12 bases between the two ends. CDR3 DNA: TGCGCCAGCAGCCAAGTTCAAAGAAGATCAACTAATGAAAAACTGTTTTTT. Amino acids: CASSQVQRRSTNEKLFF.

A single count supports this clone. The chain uses TRBV27 and TRBJ2-4; 9 bases are shared with TRBD2. The CDR3 is made up of 14 amino acids. The germline gives CDR1 MNHEY, CDR2 SMNVEV (reference sequence). The junction had 6 bases not matched to a gene; V was cut back by 3 bases and J by 9 bases. CDR3 bases: TGTGCCAGCAGTTTTAGCGGGAGTAGGGCCATTCAGTACTTC. Its translation is CASSFSGSRAIQYF.

The chain uses TRBV7-9 and TRBJ1-2, with 8 bases matching TRBD1. V was pared by 6 bases and J by 3 bases, with 9 bases of the junction left unmatched. The CDR3 sequence is 15 residues long. Germline-derived CDR1 and CDR2 are SEHNR and FQNEAQ (reference sequence). CDR3 residues: CASRWSGQGDYGYTF. Here the CDR3 DNA reads TGTGCCAGCAGGTGGTCCGGACAGGGCGACTATGGCTACACCTTC.

The chain is built from TRBV2 and TRBJ2-7, with a weak D call TRBD1 (5 bases). Per germline, CDR1 SNHLY and CDR2 FYNNEI. This CDR3 has 14 amino acids. Trimming cost V 7 bases and J 6 bases, with 19 bases left between them. In DNA form, the CDR3 reads TGTGCCAGCACTCTCAGGGAAGGTGTATTCGAGCAGTACTTC. Its protein is CASTLREGVFEQYF.

The chain combines TRBV18 with TRBJ1-1, with D perhaps TRBD1 (5 bases). The V end lost 3 bases, the J end lost 8 bases, and 10 bases lay between the germline ends. This CDR3 region has 12 residues. Germline V gene data show CDR1 as KGHSH and CDR2 as LQKENI. The CDR3 sequence is CASSPGGREAFF. The CDR3 bases are TGTGCCAGCTCACCGGGGGGACGGGAAGCTTTCTTT. Variable domain in full (rest from reference TRBV18 and TRBJ1-1): NAGVMQNPRHLVRRRGQEARLRCSPMKGHSHVYWYRQLPEEGLKFMVYLQKENIIDESGMPKERFSAEFPKEGPSILRIQQVVRGDSAAYFCASSPGGREAFFGQGTRLTVV.

This clone was recorded a few times. This chain uses TRBV5-1 with TRBJ1-3; TRBD1 matches at 7 bases. Per the germline V gene, CDR1 is SGHRS and CDR2 is YFSETQ. CDR3 size: 15 residues. Trimming cost V 0 bases and J 2 bases; bases outside gene matches: 2. As DNA, the CDR3 is TGCGCCAGCAGCTTGGAAGGACAGGCTGGAAACACCATATATTTT. This encodes CASSLEGQAGNTIYF.

V is TRBV6-6 and J is TRBJ1-2; D possibly corresponds to TRBD1 (6 bases). Looked up from germline, CDR1 is MNHNY and CDR2 is SVGAGI (reference sequence). Trimming stripped 2 bases from V and 8 bases from J, with 12 bases between. The CDR3 has 13 amino acids. The CDR3 loop reads CASSYPGGGGYTF. Here the CDR3 DNA reads TGTGCCAGCAGTTACCCAGGAGGGGGAGGCTACACCTTC.

The V and J genes are TRBV10-2 and TRBJ1-5; possible D gene TRBD1, 6 bases. This CDR3 contains 13 residues. Trimming took 6 bases from V and 4 from J, leaving 10 bases between them. Germline V lookup: CDR1 WSHSY, CDR2 SAAADI. CDR3 coding DNA: TGCGCCAGCAGCTGGACAGCAAATCAGCCCCAGCATTTT. Translation: CASSWTANQPQHF.

The V call is TRBV19, the J call TRBJ1-2; 7 bases are shared with TRBD1. The CDR3 extends over 13 amino acids. Per germline, CDR1 LNHDA and CDR2 SQIVND (reference sequence). V shed 5 bases, J shed 8 bases, and the junction held 8 bases outside the gene matches. The DNA of the CDR3 is TGTGCCAGTAGTCTCCGACAGGGATTGGGCTACACCTTC. Translated, it gives CASSLRQGLGYTF.

DNA for the CDR3: TGCGCCAGCAGCTTGGAGGGGGGGAACACTGAAGCTTTCTTT. It yields the protein CASSLEGGNTEAFF. This rearrangement joins TRBV5-1 to TRBJ1-1; TRBD1 is a possible D gene (6 bases). Germline CDR1 SGHRS, CDR2 YFSETQ. This CDR3 spans 14 amino acids. The V and J ends lost 0 bases and 1 base respectively, with 7 bases between them.

CDR3 DNA sequence: TGTGCCAGCAGTGAACGGGAAGTGGGGGTAGGCTACACCTTC. Its protein is CASSEREVGVGYTF. The chain combines TRBV2 with TRBJ1-2; D might be TRBD1 (5 bases). The germline V gene encodes CDR1 SNHLY and CDR2 FYNNEI. V lost 2 bases, J lost 8 bases, and 15 bases lay in between. This CDR3 spans 14 amino acids.

This clone was detected once. The J gene is TRBJ1-1, the V gene TRBV4-2; tentative D call: TRBD1 (5 bases). Deletions cut 2 bases from V and 0 bases from J, with 10 bases between. Germline V CDR1 and CDR2: LGHNA, YNFKEQ. The CDR3 covers 15 residues. The CDR3 nucleotides are TGTGCCAGCAGCCAACCAGGACACATGAACACTGAAGCTTTCTTT. Protein product: CASSQPGHMNTEAFF.

The chain carries TRBV28 and TRBJ2-2, with 14 positions matching TRBD2. There are 17 residues in the CDR3. Per germline, CDR1 MDHEN and CDR2 SYDVKM. The J segment lost 7 bases and the V segment lost 7 bases, leaving 11 bases of the junction unmatched. The CDR3 DNA reads TGTGCCAGCAAACTGGGGACTAGCGGGAGTTATGGCGGGGAGCTGTTTTTT. Its protein is CASKLGTSGSYGGELFF.

The CDR3 is CASSPPTSSYRDTQYF. CDR3 sequence (DNA): TGTGCCAGCAGCCCACCGACTAGCTCTTATCGGGATACGCAGTATTTT. The chain combines TRBV7-9 with TRBJ2-3, with 7 bases matching TRBD2. V was pared by 5 bases and J by 6 bases, with 14 bases of the junction left unmatched. The length of the CDR3 is 16 residues. CDR1 is SEHNR, CDR2 FQNEAQ, per germline (reference sequence).

The genes are TRBV7-2 and TRBJ2-1, with 11 nucleotides matching TRBD1. Germline V lookup: CDR1 SGHTA, CDR2 FQGNSA. The junction had 5 bases not matched to a gene; V was cut back by 3 bases and J by 7 bases. The CDR3 is 15 amino acids. The CDR3 DNA sequence: TGTGCCAGCAGCTTGGACAGGGGGCACGGGAATGAGCAGTTCTTC. Protein: CASSLDRGHGNEQFF.

The V and J genes are TRBV5-4 and TRBJ2-7, with D maybe TRBD2 (5 bases). Germline-derived CDR1 and CDR2 are SGHNT and YYREEE (reference sequence). The CDR3 covers 14 residues. Trimming took 2 bases from V and 7 from J, leaving 16 bases between them. DNA for the CDR3: TGTGCCAGCAGCTTTCGGGGAAGTGGTCCTGAGCAGTACTTC. Protein sequence: CASSFRGSGPEQYF.

About this clone itself: Mismatch with germline at one junction end may stem from a read error. The CDR3 DNA sequence: TGTGCCATCAGTGGCTCTGAGCGAGAATCTAGCACAAATACGCAGTATTTT. It specifies CAISGSERESSTNTQYF. The rearrangement joins TRBV10-3 to TRBJ2-3, with D possibly TRBD2 on 5 matching bases. Germline loops: CDR1 ENHRY, CDR2 SYGVKD. The CDR3 has 17 residues.

The J gene is TRBJ1-1, the V gene TRBV7-2, with D uncertain. The CDR3 loop spans 16 amino acids. Germline-derived CDR1 and CDR2 are SGHTA and FQGNSA. V lost 3 bases and J 0 bases, leaving 14 bases between the germline ends. CDR3 loop: CASSLYPLGLNTEAFF. The DNA for the CDR3 is TGTGCCAGCAGCTTGTATCCTCTAGGGCTGAACACTGAAGCTTTCTTT.

The J gene is TRBJ1-1, the V gene TRBV19; D is uncertain. Germline CDR1 and CDR2: LNHDA and SQIVND (reference sequence). The CDR3 totals 12 residues. Trimming stripped 9 bases from V and 1 base from J, with 9 bases between. The CDR3 region has the DNA TGTGCCAGCCCGGACTGGAACACTGAAGCTTTCTTT. This encodes CASPDWNTEAFF.

This clone was seen once. This chain joins TRBV5-6 and TRBJ1-1, with TRBD1 identical over 10 bases. V lost 4 bases to trimming and J lost 0 bases; unmatched junction nucleotides: 12. The CDR3 is 18 residues long. Germline assignment: CDR1 SGHDT and CDR2 YYEEEE. The CDR3 sequence is CASSRVGDRGRLNTEAFF. The CDR3 DNA follows: TGTGCCAGCAGCCGAGTGGGAGACAGGGGGCGGTTGAACACTGAAGCTTTCTTT.

This clone came up a few times. This CDR3 reads CSAASGTGGHEQFF. The CDR3 coding sequence is TGCAGCGCCGCGAGCGGGACAGGGGGTCATGAGCAGTTCTTC. J is TRBJ2-1 and V is TRBV29-1, with TRBD1 matching 11 bases. Germline loops: CDR1 SQVTM, CDR2 ANQGSEA. This CDR3 region has 14 residues. Trimming cost V 7 bases and J 8 bases; bases outside gene matches: 10.

The chain has TRBV6-5 and TRBJ1-5; D is possibly TRBD1 (6 bases). V lost 6 bases and J 4 bases, leaving 13 bases between the germline ends. This CDR3 is built from 14 residues. From germline, CDR1 is MNHEY and CDR2 SVGAGI. The CDR3 nucleotides are TGTGCCAGCAGAAGTGGACAGCGAAATCAGCCCCAGCATTTT. Translated: CASRSGQRNQPQHF.

The chain uses TRBV6-5 and TRBJ1-3; no clear D gene. The germline CDR1 and CDR2 sequences are MNHEY and SVGAGI. The ends were cut back, 8 bases at V and 0 bases at J, with 5 bases in the middle. The CDR3 loop spans 12 amino acids. The CDR3 DNA is TGTGCCAGCGGGGACTCTGGAAACACCATATATTTT. Its translation is CASGDSGNTIYF.

The rearrangement uses TRBV28 and TRBJ2-5; a possible D gene is TRBD2 (6 bases). Germline loops: CDR1 MDHEN, CDR2 SYDVKM. The CDR3 has 16 amino acids. V gave up 4 bases and J gave up 5 bases, with 20 bases separating them. The chain's CDR3 is CASSSPGGGGTETQYF. The CDR3 nucleotides read TGTGCCAGCAGTTCCCCCGGGGGTGGGGGGACGGAGACCCAGTACTTC.